This is a list of T cell receptor beta chains from one sample in a study of blood T cell repertoires in COVID-19. TCRdb's table, derived via immunoSEQ multiplex PCR, lists solely in-frame clones and lacks some. Among around 200,000 clones, over 75% were seen once, and the ten largest hold about 13%. Sequencing was done on a sample of peripheral blood. Every receptor here comes from a man aged 50-60 years who had recovered from COVID-19. Each CDR3 is given without its conserved first and last residue. The D gene is left open where the match is weak. Only some rows state a clone size, as once, few, many or a class for expanded clones.

V gene: TRBV9
J gene: TRBJ2-3
clone size: .
D gene: TRBD2
CDR3 protein: ASSVSTGTTGLADTQY

V gene: TRBV27
J gene: TRBJ2-4
clone size: .
D gene: .
CDR3 protein: ASSLGGVAKNIQY

V gene: TRBV5-5
J gene: TRBJ2-3
clone size: .
D gene: TRBD1
CDR3 protein: ASSDRADTQY

V gene: TRBV13
J gene: TRBJ2-2
clone size: .
D gene: .
CDR3 protein: ASSHRDYTGELF

V gene: TRBV19
J gene: TRBJ2-2
clone size: .
D gene: .
CDR3 protein: ASSTTSNTGELF

V gene: TRBV4-2
J gene: TRBJ2-7
clone size: .
D gene: .
CDR3 protein: ASSLGHPSGTYEQY

V gene: TRBV3-1/TRBV3-2
J gene: TRBJ2-1
clone size: .
D gene: TRBD2
CDR3 protein: ASSQEYARTSGNSYNEQF

V gene: TRBV28
J gene: TRBJ2-7
clone size: .
D gene: .
CDR3 protein: ASRSELAFSEQY

V gene: TRBV29-1
J gene: TRBJ2-5
clone size: .
D gene: .
CDR3 protein: SVRKGGGSQETQY

V gene: TRBV6-1
J gene: TRBJ1-1
clone size: .
D gene: .
CDR3 protein: ASSEYGSTPEAF

V gene: TRBV9
J gene: TRBJ1-1
clone size: .
D gene: .
CDR3 protein: ASSVELGAAEAF

V gene: TRBV19
J gene: TRBJ2-1
clone size: .
D gene: TRBD2
CDR3 protein: ASSITGGYNEQF

V gene: TRBV29-1
J gene: TRBJ1-1
clone size: .
D gene: .
CDR3 protein: SVLQGRWGEAF

V gene: TRBV27
J gene: TRBJ1-2
clone size: once
D gene: TRBD1
CDR3 protein: ASSPGTGGGVYGYT

V gene: TRBV5-1
J gene: TRBJ2-1
clone size: .
D gene: TRBD1
CDR3 protein: ASSLAETGGLNEQF

V gene: TRBV15
J gene: TRBJ2-7
clone size: .
D gene: .
CDR3 protein: ATSNRRAGYEQY

V gene: TRBV5-6
J gene: TRBJ1-1
clone size: .
D gene: .
CDR3 protein: ASSLDAGNTEAF

V gene: TRBV4-2
J gene: TRBJ1-5
clone size: few
D gene: TRBD1
CDR3 protein: ASSQAGQLYSNQPQH

V gene: TRBV24-1
J gene: TRBJ1-5
clone size: few
D gene: TRBD1
CDR3 protein: ATSDLQFLDRVDNQPQH

V gene: TRBV7-2
J gene: TRBJ2-5
clone size: .
D gene: .
CDR3 protein: ASSTGIRPGRETQY

V gene: TRBV27
J gene: TRBJ2-1
clone size: .
D gene: .
CDR3 protein: ASSKPGYNEQF

V gene: TRBV7-9
J gene: TRBJ2-1
clone size: .
D gene: TRBD2
CDR3 protein: ASSPGGSGRGDYNEQF